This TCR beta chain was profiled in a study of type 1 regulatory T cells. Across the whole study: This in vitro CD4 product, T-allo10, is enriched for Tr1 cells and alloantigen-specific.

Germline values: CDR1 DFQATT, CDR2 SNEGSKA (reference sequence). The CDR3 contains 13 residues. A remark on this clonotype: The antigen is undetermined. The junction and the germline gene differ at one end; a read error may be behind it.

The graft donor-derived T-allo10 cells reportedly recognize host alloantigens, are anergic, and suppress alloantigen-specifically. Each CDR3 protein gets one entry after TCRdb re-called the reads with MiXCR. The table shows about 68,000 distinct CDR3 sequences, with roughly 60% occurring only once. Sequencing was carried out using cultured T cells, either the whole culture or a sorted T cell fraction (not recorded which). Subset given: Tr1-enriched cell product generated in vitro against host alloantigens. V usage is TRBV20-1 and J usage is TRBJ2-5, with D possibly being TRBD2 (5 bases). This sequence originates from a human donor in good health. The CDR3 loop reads CCARLAAQETQYF. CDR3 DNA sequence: TGCTGTGCTAGGCTAGCAGCCCAAGAGACCCAGTACTTC.